This is a list of T cell receptor beta chains from one sample in a study of blood T cell repertoires in COVID-19. The method was immunoSEQ multiplex PCR; TCRdb's version includes in-frame clones alone and lacks a portion of them. The table lists under 250,000 clones, about 82% of them singletons. Sequencing used peripheral blood. All receptors come from a woman between 65 and 79 years old with COVID-19, enrolled during active disease. Each CDR3 is given with its conserved first and last residue. A D gene is named only where the DNA matches it firmly. A row's size may be missing; if present it is once, few, many or a size class.

V gene	J gene	D gene	clone size	CDR3 DNA	CDR3 protein
TRBV2	TRBJ2-2	NA	NA	TGTGCCAGCGGGTGGTCAGGCACCGGGGAGCTGTTTTTT	CASGWSGTGELFF
TRBV6-5	TRBJ1-5	NA	NA	TGTGCCAGCAGTCCCCCGGGTCAGCCCCAGCATTTT	CASSPPGQPQHF
TRBV9	TRBJ2-5	TRBD2	NA	TGTGCCAGCAGCGTAACTAGCGCGTACCAAGAGACCCAGTACTTC	CASSVTSAYQETQYF
TRBV28	TRBJ2-3	TRBD2	NA	TGTGCCAGCCGACCTCTGACTAGCGGGAGATCGACAGATACGCAGTATTTT	CASRPLTSGRSTDTQYF
TRBV3-1/TRBV3-2	TRBJ2-1	TRBD2	few	TGTGCCAGCAGCCAAGATTTGTGGCGGGGGGGCAGTTGGCATGAGCAGTTCTTC	CASSQDLWRGGSWHEQFF
TRBV4-1	TRBJ1-5	NA	once	TGCACCAGCAGCCTCCTCCCCCAGGGTTTTGGGGGCAATCAGCCCCAGCATTTT	CTSSLLPQGFGGNQPQHF
TRBV25-1	TRBJ1-1	NA	NA	TGTGCCAGCAGTCGTCAGGGGTTAAATGAAGCTTTCTTT	CASSRQGLNEAFF
TRBV5-8	TRBJ2-7	NA	NA	TGTGCCAGCAGTGCGCACGAGCAGTACTTC	CASSAHEQYF
TRBV10-3	TRBJ2-7	NA	NA	TGTGCCATCAGTGAGTCGGCAGGTTATTCCTACGAGCAGTACTTC	CAISESAGYSYEQYF
TRBV18	TRBJ1-2	NA	NA	TGTGCCAGCAAACCCGACAGGCACTATGGCTACACCTTC	CASKPDRHYGYTF
TRBV11-3	TRBJ1-1	NA	NA	TGTGCCAGCAGCGCAAACGGCAGGGGGAACACTGAAGCTTTCTTT	CASSANGRGNTEAFF
TRBV14	TRBJ1-3	TRBD1	NA	TGTGCCAGCAGCCGGACAGGCTTAAAAGCTGGAAACACCATATATTTT	CASSRTGLKAGNTIYF
TRBV7-9	TRBJ2-5	NA	NA	TGTGCCAGCAGCTATTCAGGGAAAGAGACCCAGTACTTC	CASSYSGKETQYF
TRBV7-2	TRBJ2-5	NA	NA	TGTGCCAGCAGCTTTCGCGGTGGGAGGGAGACCCAGTACTTC	CASSFRGGRETQYF
TRBV6-5	TRBJ1-1	NA	NA	TGTGCCAGCATCTCTGATGGAGATAACACTGAAGCTTTCTTT	CASISDGDNTEAFF
TRBV19	TRBJ1-1	TRBD1	NA	TGTGCCAGTAGTTCACTCTACAGGGGCTCCTCTGAAGCTTTCTTT	CASSSLYRGSSEAFF
TRBV12-5	TRBJ1-1	NA	NA	TGTGCTAGTGGTATTCGACAGGCCACTGAAGCTTTCTTT	CASGIRQATEAFF
TRBV6-2/TRBV6-3	TRBJ1-5	NA	NA	TGTGCCAGCAGTTACACGAGGGTAGCTCAGCCCCAGCATTTT	CASSYTRVAQPQHF
TRBV7-3	TRBJ2-3	TRBD1	NA	TGTGCCAGCAGCTCAACAGGGGGCCTTACAGATACGCAGTATTTT	CASSSTGGLTDTQYF
TRBV7-2	TRBJ2-7	TRBD2	NA	TGTGCCAGCAGCTTAGAGAGCGGGGGTTCGCACGAGCAGTACTTC	CASSLESGGSHEQYF
TRBV7-2	TRBJ1-1	TRBD1	once	TGTGCCAGCAGCTTTACAGGGGCCAAGAACACTGAAGCTTTCTTT	CASSFTGAKNTEAFF
TRBV4-2	TRBJ2-3	NA	NA	TGTGCCAGCAGCCTTCAATTCACAGATACGCAGTATTTT	CASSLQFTDTQYF
TRBV2	TRBJ2-7	TRBD2	NA	TGTGCCAGCAGCCCTTATTACCGGAGCGGGGGGGCTATAGGATTATCCTACGAGCAGTACTTC	CASSPYYRSGGAIGLSYEQYF
TRBV13	TRBJ2-7	TRBD2	NA	TGTGCCAGCAGCTCGGGACTAGCGCCCAGCTACGAGCAGTACTTC	CASSSGLAPSYEQYF
TRBV6-2/TRBV6-3	TRBJ1-1	NA	many	TGTGCCAGCAGTTACAAACCGGAGCTGAACACTGAAGCTTTCTTT	CASSYKPELNTEAFF
TRBV6-2/TRBV6-3	TRBJ1-2	NA	NA	TGTGCCAGCAGTTTCTTCTATGGCTACACCTTC	CASSFFYGYTF
TRBV6-4	TRBJ1-5	NA	NA	TGTGCCAGCAGTGAACAGTTTAACCAGCCCCAGCATTTT	CASSEQFNQPQHF